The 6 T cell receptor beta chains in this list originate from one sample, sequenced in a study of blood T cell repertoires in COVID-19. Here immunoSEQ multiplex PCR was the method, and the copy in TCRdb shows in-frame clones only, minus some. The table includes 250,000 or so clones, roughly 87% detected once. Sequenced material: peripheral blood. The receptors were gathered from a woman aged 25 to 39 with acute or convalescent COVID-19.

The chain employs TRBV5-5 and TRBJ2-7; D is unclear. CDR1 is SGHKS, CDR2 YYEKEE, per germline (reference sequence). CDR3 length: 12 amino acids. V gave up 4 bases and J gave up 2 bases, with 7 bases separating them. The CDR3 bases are TGTGCCAGCAGCCTTGACACCTACGAGCAGTACTTC. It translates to CASSLDTYEQYF.

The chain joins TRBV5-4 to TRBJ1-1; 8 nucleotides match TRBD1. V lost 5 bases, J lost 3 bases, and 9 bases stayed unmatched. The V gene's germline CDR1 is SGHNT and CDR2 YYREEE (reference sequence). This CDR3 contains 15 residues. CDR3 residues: CASRSNRGTDTEAFF. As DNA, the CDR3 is TGTGCCAGCAGGTCCAACAGGGGGACGGACACTGAAGCTTTCTTT.

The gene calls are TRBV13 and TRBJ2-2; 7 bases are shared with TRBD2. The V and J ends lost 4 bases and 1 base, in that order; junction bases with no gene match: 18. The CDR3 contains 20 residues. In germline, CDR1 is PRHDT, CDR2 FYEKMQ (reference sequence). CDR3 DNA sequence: TGTGCCAGCAGCTCCGGAGCGGGGATGGGTAGCGGTTGGAACACCGGGGAGCTGTTTTTT. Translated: CASSSGAGMGSGWNTGELFF.

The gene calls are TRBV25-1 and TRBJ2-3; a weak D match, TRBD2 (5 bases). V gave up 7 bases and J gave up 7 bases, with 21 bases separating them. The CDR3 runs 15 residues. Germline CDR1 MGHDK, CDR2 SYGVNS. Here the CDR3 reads CASTRMGDPKYTQYF. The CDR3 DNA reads TGTGCCAGCACCCGAATGGGAGACCCCAAGTATACGCAGTATTTT.

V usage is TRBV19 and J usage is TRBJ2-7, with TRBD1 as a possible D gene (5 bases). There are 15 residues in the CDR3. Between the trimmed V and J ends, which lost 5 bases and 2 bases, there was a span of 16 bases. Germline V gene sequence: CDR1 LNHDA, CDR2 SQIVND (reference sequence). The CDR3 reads CASSRRKGQAYEQYF. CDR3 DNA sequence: TGTGCCAGTAGTCGTCGTAAGGGGCAGGCCTACGAGCAGTACTTC.

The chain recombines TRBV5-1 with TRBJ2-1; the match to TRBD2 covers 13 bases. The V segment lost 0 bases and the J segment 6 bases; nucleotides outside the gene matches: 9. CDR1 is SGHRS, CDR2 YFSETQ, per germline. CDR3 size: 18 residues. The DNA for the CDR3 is TGCGCCAGCAGCTTGGAAGGACTAGCGGGAGTGTTGGGCAATGAGCAGTTCTTC. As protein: CASSLEGLAGVLGNEQFF.